This T cell receptor beta chain derives from a study of OX40 agonist ivuxolimab in advanced cancers. Study summary: Ivuxolimab is an agonistic anti-OX40 (CD134) antibody, and patients were treated with it. Among those treated, three patients had partial responses, one with hepatocellular carcinoma and two with cutaneous melanoma. Study-wide results and caveats: Mean expanded clone counts were higher in CD8+ than CD4+ T cells.

Data came from immunoSEQ multiplex PCR; TCRdb stores just in-frame clones and leaves some out. Of approximately 18,000 clones in the sample, about three quarters were seen once. Of note for this clone: Its target is not known.

This CDR3 region has 16 residues. CDR1 and CDR2 from the germline V gene are SGHNT and YENEEA. Unmatched junction bases numbered 10, after V lost 6 bases and J lost 5 bases. The gene calls are TRBV11-3 and TRBJ2-1; 10 bases map to TRBD2. The sequencing used CD4+ or CD8+ T cells sorted from blood, collected in a trial of the OX40 agonist ivuxolimab. The TCR sequence derives from an adult with an advanced solid tumor such as melanoma, head and neck, liver or kidney cancer. CDR3: CASSMRLAGVNNEQFF. CDR3 in DNA: TGTGCCAGCAGTATGAGGCTAGCGGGGGTCAACAATGAGCAGTTCTTC.